A selection of T cell receptor beta chains follows, all from one sample in a study of blood T cell repertoires in COVID-19. The table came from immunoSEQ multiplex PCR; TCRdb's copy has only in-frame clones and leaves some out. The sample shows roughly 60,000 clones, roughly 86% of them seen only once. The sequencing input was peripheral blood. These receptors were taken from a man aged 40-50 years with COVID-19, enrolled during active disease. Each CDR3 is given with its conserved first and last residue. D genes are given only for firm matches. Some rows have no size entry. The others give once, few or many, or a class for an expanded clone.

d_gene	v_gene	abundance	j_gene	CDR3aa	CDR3nt
TRBD1	TRBV7-9	-	TRBJ1-1	CASSLGQGRSEAFF	TGTGCCAGCAGCTTAGGACAGGGGAGATCTGAAGCTTTCTTT
-	TRBV4-2	-	TRBJ2-5	CASSQGLDEETQYF	TGTGCCAGCAGCCAAGGACTAGACGAAGAGACCCAGTACTTC
-	TRBV27	-	TRBJ2-6	CASSLSLSSGANVLTF	TGTGCCAGCAGTTTAAGCTTATCCTCTGGGGCCAACGTCCTGACTTTC
-	TRBV5-1	-	TRBJ2-7	CASRWGTDTDSYEQYF	TGCGCCAGTCGGTGGGGCACGGACACCGACTCCTACGAGCAGTACTTC
TRBD1	TRBV5-4	-	TRBJ2-3	CASRPGTGRTDTQYF	TGTGCCAGCAGGCCCGGGACAGGGAGAACAGATACGCAGTATTTT
-	TRBV28	-	TRBJ2-7	CASRNSLYEQYF	TGTGCCAGCAGGAACTCACTGTACGAGCAGTACTTC
TRBD2	TRBV2	-	TRBJ2-1	CASNPLLASDEQFF	TGTGCCAGCAATCCCCTACTAGCGAGCGATGAGCAGTTCTTC
TRBD1	TRBV7-2	-	TRBJ1-1	CASSFTGGYTEAFF	TGTGCCAGCAGCTTCACAGGGGGGTACACTGAAGCTTTCTTT
-	TRBV5-1	-	TRBJ2-1	CASSPQTSPYNEQFF	TGCGCCAGCAGCCCCCAGACTAGTCCCTACAATGAGCAGTTCTTC
-	TRBV18	-	TRBJ1-4	CASSLNEKLFF	TGTGCCAGCTCCCTGAATGAAAAACTGTTTTTT
-	TRBV2	-	TRBJ2-5	CASSEGRRSLAGRPTETQYF	TGTGCCAGCAGTGAAGGTAGAAGGAGTTTGGCGGGCAGACCCACGGAGACCCAGTACTTC
-	TRBV11-2	-	TRBJ1-1	CASSLVAGEAFF	TGTGCCAGCAGCTTAGTGGCAGGTGAAGCTTTCTTT
-	TRBV19	once	TRBJ1-5	CASTKRGHMDSNQPQHF	TGTGCCAGTACAAAACGGGGACACATGGATAGCAATCAGCCCCAGCATTTT
-	TRBV12-3/TRBV12-4	-	TRBJ2-3	CASSRKRDTQYF	TGTGCCAGCAGTAGAAAGAGAGATACGCAGTATTTT
-	TRBV4-2	-	TRBJ2-1	CASSQGGQFLFSYNEQFF	TGTGCCAGCAGCCAAGGCGGCCAATTTCTTTTCTCCTACAATGAGCAGTTCTTC
TRBD1	TRBV30	-	TRBJ2-7	CAWASQGYLYEQYF	TGTGCCTGGGCCTCACAGGGGTACCTCTACGAGCAGTACTTC
-	TRBV21-1	-	TRBJ2-3	CASRSSVGVRGTDTQYF	TGTGCCAGCAGAAGCTCCGTCGGGGTCCGTGGCACAGATACGCAGTATTTT
-	TRBV4-1	few	TRBJ1-2	CASSPLKAGVGYTF	TGCGCCAGCAGCCCCCTAAAAGCGGGGGTTGGCTACACCTTC
TRBD2	TRBV30	-	TRBJ2-7	CAWTTSGSSYEQYF	TGTGCCTGGACCACTAGCGGGAGTTCCTACGAGCAGTACTTC
-	TRBV5-8	-	TRBJ2-5	CASSSFGGGRETQYF	TGTGCCAGCAGCTCTTTCGGAGGAGGCAGGGAGACCCAGTACTTC
TRBD1	TRBV7-8	-	TRBJ2-3	CASRLGQGAMTDTQYF	TGTGCCAGCAGGCTCGGACAGGGGGCTATGACAGATACGCAGTATTTT
TRBD2	TRBV28	-	TRBJ2-3	CASSFRSGGSDTQYF	TGTGCCAGCAGTTTTCGTAGCGGGGGGAGCGATACGCAGTATTTT
-	TRBV7-6	-	TRBJ1-1	CASSLERGGGTEAFF	TGTGCCAGCAGCTTAGAAAGGGGAGGAGGAACTGAAGCTTTCTTT
TRBD2	TRBV6-2/TRBV6-3	-	TRBJ2-7	CASSYAPSGSYEQYF	TGTGCCAGCAGTTACGCGCCTAGCGGATCCTACGAGCAGTACTTC
TRBD2	TRBV4-1	once	TRBJ2-1	CASSQGLLAGGYNEQFF	TGCGCCAGCAGCCAAGGTCTTCTAGCGGGGGGTTACAATGAGCAGTTCTTC
TRBD1	TRBV6-5	-	TRBJ1-5	CASSTQGAGDQPQHF	TGTGCCAGCAGTACTCAGGGGGCCGGTGATCAGCCCCAGCATTTT
-	TRBV7-9	-	TRBJ1-1	CASEPRGGLNTEAFF	TGTGCCAGCGAGCCCCGGGGGGGCTTAAACACTGAAGCTTTCTTT
TRBD1	TRBV15	-	TRBJ1-2	CATSRGGTGDGYTF	TGTGCCACCAGCAGAGGAGGGACAGGGGATGGCTACACCTTC
TRBD2	TRBV4-1	-	TRBJ2-7	CASSQVSGGGSYYEQYF	TGCGCCAGCAGCCAAGTCAGTGGGGGAGGGTCCTACTACGAGCAGTACTTC
TRBD1	TRBV11-2	-	TRBJ1-2	CASSSTGQYGYTF	TGTGCCAGCAGCTCGACAGGGCAGTATGGCTACACCTTC
-	TRBV19	-	TRBJ1-2	CASSQDYGYTF	TGTGCCAGTAGTCAGGACTATGGCTACACCTTC
-	TRBV27	-	TRBJ1-6	CASSLDRNSPLHF	TGTGCCAGCAGTTTGGACAGAAATTCACCCCTCCACTTT
-	TRBV2	-	TRBJ1-3	CASSEQGSGNTIYF	TGTGCCAGCAGTGAACAGGGCTCTGGAAACACCATATATTTT